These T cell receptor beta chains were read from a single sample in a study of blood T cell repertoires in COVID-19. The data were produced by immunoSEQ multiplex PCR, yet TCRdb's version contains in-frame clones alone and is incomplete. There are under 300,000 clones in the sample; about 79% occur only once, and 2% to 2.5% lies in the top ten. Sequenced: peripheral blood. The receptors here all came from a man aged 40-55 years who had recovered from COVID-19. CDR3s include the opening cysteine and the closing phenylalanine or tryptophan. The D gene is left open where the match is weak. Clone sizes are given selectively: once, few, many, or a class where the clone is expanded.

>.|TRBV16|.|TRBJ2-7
CASSQTGREQYF
TGTGCCAGCAGCCAGACAGGGAGGGAGCAGTACTTC
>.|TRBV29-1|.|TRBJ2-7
CSVEDSPGGRYEQYF
TGCAGCGTTGAAGATAGTCCCGGGGGACGCTACGAGCAGTACTTC
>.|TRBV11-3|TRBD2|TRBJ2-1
CASSETQSGGMLNEQFF
TGTGCCAGCAGCGAGACCCAGAGCGGGGGTATGCTCAATGAGCAGTTCTTC
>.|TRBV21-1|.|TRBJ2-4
CASSPLGGMGKNIQYF
TGTGCCAGCAGCCCTCTGGGGGGGATGGGCAAAAACATTCAGTACTTC
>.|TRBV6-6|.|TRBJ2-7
CASSYQGSMYF
TGTGCCAGCAGTTACCAGGGATCAATGTACTTC
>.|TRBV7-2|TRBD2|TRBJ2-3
CASSDPPAGGPDAQYF
TGTGCCAGCAGCGACCCCCCAGCGGGGGGGCCCGACGCGCAGTATTTT
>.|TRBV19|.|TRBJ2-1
CASTGRASYNEQFF
TGTGCCAGTACCGGGCGGGCCTCCTACAATGAGCAGTTCTTC
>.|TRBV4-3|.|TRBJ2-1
CASSRNLAGEQFF
TGCGCCAGCAGCCGGAACTTAGCCGGTGAGCAGTTCTTC
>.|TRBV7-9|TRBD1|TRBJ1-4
CASSLAGGASNEKLFF
TGTGCCAGCAGCTTAGCAGGGGGCGCGTCTAATGAAAAACTGTTTTTT
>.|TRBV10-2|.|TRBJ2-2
CASRAQGAGELFF
TGCGCCAGCAGGGCTCAGGGCGCCGGGGAGCTGTTTTTT
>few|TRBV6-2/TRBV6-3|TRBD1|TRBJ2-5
CASSYPRQGLRETQYF
TGTGCCAGCAGTTACCCCCGACAGGGGCTTCGGGAGACCCAGTACTTC